The 26 T cell receptor beta chains below were found in one sample sequenced in a study of radiation and T cells in renal cell carcinoma. The time point was: blood 4 weeks post-SBRT, at nephrectomy. Documented treatment: 15 Gy SBRT to primary tumor, nephrectomy 4 weeks later. Only in-frame clones appear in the TCRdb table, and some are missing; sequencing was by immunoSEQ multiplex PCR. The table lists some 97,000 clones, around 84% of them singletons. The starting material was blood, obtained from a patient whose treatment included radiotherapy and nephrectomy. The receptors stem from a man between 60 and 70 years old with renal cell carcinoma.

CDR3 nucleotide sequence: TGTGCCAGCAGCTTGGGCAGGGCCTCCTACGAGCAGTACTTC. It encodes CASSLGRASYEQYF. The chain employs TRBV7-2 and TRBJ2-7; D might be TRBD1 (5 bases). Germline CDR1 and CDR2: SGHTA and FQGNSA. With 3 bases removed from V and 0 bases from J, the gap between germline ends came to 9 bases. This CDR3 has 14 amino acids.

The chain has TRBV19 and TRBJ1-2; D is uncertain. CDR1 is LNHDA, CDR2 SQIVND, per germline (reference sequence). Trimming took 4 bases from V and 1 from J, leaving 25 bases between them. The CDR3 length is 19 residues. The CDR3 reads CASSKAGRGARRDNYGYTF. CDR3 coding DNA: TGTGCCAGTAGTAAGGCCGGGCGGGGAGCCCGTCGTGATAACTATGGCTACACCTTC.

This clone was detected many times. The gene calls are TRBV2 and TRBJ2-1, with 9 bases aligning to TRBD2. Germline V gives CDR1 SNHLY, CDR2 FYNNEI. Trimming at V came to 3 bases and at J to 7 bases, leaving 10 bases not matched to a gene. The CDR3 contains 16 residues. The DNA of the CDR3 is TGTGCCAGCAGTGACTATGCTAGCGGGATCAGGAATGAGCAGTTCTTC. Translated: CASSDYASGIRNEQFF.

The rearrangement links TRBV2 to TRBJ1-5, with 10 bases lining up with TRBD1. The germline V gene encodes CDR1 SNHLY and CDR2 FYNNEI. The CDR3 spans 13 residues. V was pared by 8 bases and J by 2 bases, with 0 bases of the junction left unmatched. This CDR3 is CASGTGGNQPQHF. The CDR3, as DNA: TGTGCCAGCGGGACAGGGGGCAATCAGCCCCAGCATTTT.

This chain uses TRBV14 with TRBJ1-2, with a weak D call TRBD1 (6 bases). The germline V gene has CDR1 SGHDN and CDR2 FVKESK. The CDR3 contains 13 residues. The V end lost 6 bases, the J end lost 8 bases, and 16 bases lay between the germline ends. The CDR3 nucleotides read TGTGCCAGCAGACTCGGGGGCTCGAGGGGCTACACCTTC. Translating it yields CASRLGGSRGYTF.

The rearrangement links TRBV9 to TRBJ2-2, with TRBD2 as a possible D gene (5 bases). CDR1 is SGDLS, CDR2 YYNGEE, per germline. The V gene lost 0 bases and the J gene lost 3 bases, with 9 bases spanning the gap. The CDR3 covers 15 residues. The CDR3 protein is CASSVDLGDTGELFF. CDR3 nucleotides: TGTGCCAGCAGCGTAGACCTGGGAGACACCGGGGAGCTGTTTTTT. Full variable domain (outside the CDR3, taken from reference TRBV9 and TRBJ2-2): DSGVTQTPKHLITATGQRVTLRCSPRSGDLSVYWYQQSLDQGLQFLIQYYNGEERAKGNILERFSAQQFPDLHSELNLSSLELGDSALYFCASSVDLGDTGELFFGEGSRLTVL.

CDR3 sequence reads: CASSAQGADAYEQYF. The CDR3 DNA reads TGTGCCAGCAGCGCACAGGGGGCGGACGCCTACGAGCAGTACTTC. The gene calls are TRBV12-1 and TRBJ2-7; no check of the table's D call, TRBD1, against the DNA was made. TRBV12-1 is designated a pseudogene. The length of the CDR3 is 15 residues.

J is TRBJ2-3 and V is TRBV6-6; tentative D call: TRBD2 (6 bases). Per germline, CDR1 MNHNY and CDR2 SVGAGI (reference sequence). The CDR3 has 12 residues. Deletions cut 8 bases from V and 6 bases from J, with 12 bases between. The CDR3 loop reads CASVGGADTQYF. CDR3 sequence (DNA): TGTGCCAGCGTGGGGGGAGCGGATACGCAGTATTTT.

The chain combines TRBV28 with TRBJ2-2; 7 bases are a match to TRBD1. Looked up from germline, CDR1 is MDHEN and CDR2 is SYDVKM. The CDR3 is 15 residues long. The junction had 9 bases not matched to a gene; V was cut back by 7 bases and J by 4 bases. This chain's CDR3 is CASKGAGPLTGELFF. As DNA, the CDR3 is TGTGCCAGCAAGGGGGCAGGCCCGCTCACCGGGGAGCTGTTTTTT.

This clone was recorded only once. The chain is built from TRBV15 and TRBJ2-5; the match to TRBD2 covers 7 bases. Germline values: CDR1 LNHNV, CDR2 YYDKDF (reference sequence). After removal of 0 bases from V and 5 bases from J, the junction contained 9 bases not matched to a gene. CDR3 size: 16 residues. CDR3 nucleotide sequence: TGTGCCACCAGCAGAGACCGGGGGAGGGGTTATGAGACCCAGTACTTC. Its protein product is CATSRDRGRGYETQYF.

This clone was detected only a few times. The chain uses TRBV6-5 and TRBJ1-1, with TRBD1 matching over 7 bases. There are 14 residues in the CDR3. Germline CDR1 is MNHEY and CDR2 is SVGAGI. Losses at the gene ends were 4 bases for V and 2 bases for J; bases not matched to a gene: 4. The CDR3 here is CASSSQGTNTEAFF. CDR3 sequence (DNA): TGTGCCAGCAGTTCACAGGGGACTAACACTGAAGCTTTCTTT.

V and J are TRBV29-1 and TRBJ2-3; unclear D gene. CDR1 is SQVTM, CDR2 ANQGSEA, per germline. Between the trimmed V and J ends, which lost 4 bases and 4 bases, there was a span of 6 bases. CDR3 length: 11 amino acids. CDR3 nucleotides: TGCAGCGTTGCCGACCCAGATACGCAGTATTTT. Encoded protein: CSVADPDTQYF.

The chain recombines TRBV7-6 with TRBJ2-3; 8 bases line up with TRBD2. CDR1 is SGHVS, CDR2 FNYEAQ, per germline. The CDR3 sequence is 15 residues long. After removal of 5 bases from V and 4 bases from J, the junction contained 8 bases not matched to a gene. CDR3 DNA: TGTGCCAGCAGCGTCAGCGGGAGCGCCGCAGATACGCAGTATTTT. Translation: CASSVSGSAADTQYF.

The chain has TRBV29-1 and TRBJ1-1; a weak D match, TRBD1 (5 bases). V lost 4 bases and J 4 bases, leaving 10 bases between the germline ends. CDR1 is SQVTM, CDR2 ANQGSEA, per germline. The CDR3 consists of 12 residues. The CDR3 DNA is TGCAGCGTTGTGGGGGGAGGCACTGAAGCTTTCTTT. It encodes CSVVGGGTEAFF.

The J gene is TRBJ2-2, the V gene TRBV9; no definite D call. Trimming took off 1 base at V and 8 bases at J, with 6 bases between the two ends. The CDR3 runs 12 residues. Germline V gives CDR1 SGDLS, CDR2 YYNGEE. CDR3 DNA: TGTGCCAGCAGCGTATCAAGTGGGGAGCTGTTTTTT. Translated: CASSVSSGELFF.

CDR3 nucleotides: TGCAGCGTATTGAGGCTCGTCCAGACCTGGGGGACACCTCATTACGAGCAGTACTTC. Translated, it gives CSVLRLVQTWGTPHYEQYF. V and J are TRBV29-1 and TRBJ2-7; weak D call: TRBD1 (6 bases). The V and J ends lost 6 bases and 4 bases respectively, with 34 bases between them. The CDR3 sequence is 19 residues long. Germline CDR1 and CDR2: SQVTM and ANQGSEA.

This clone came up a few times. The genes are TRBV4-3 and TRBJ2-2, with 10 bases aligning to TRBD2. Germline V gene lookup returns CDR1 LGHNA and CDR2 YSLEER. V dropped 4 bases and J dropped 6; count of bases not matched to a gene: 2. This CDR3 contains 14 residues. CDR3 coding DNA: TGCGCCAGCAGCCTAGCGGGAGGACCCGGGGAGCTGTTTTTT. It specifies CASSLAGGPGELFF.

This clone was observed a single time. This rearrangement joins TRBV19 to TRBJ2-1; 9 bases are shared with TRBD1. V was pared by 5 bases and J by 7 bases, with 18 bases of the junction left unmatched. CDR1 is LNHDA, CDR2 SQIVND, per germline (reference sequence). The CDR3 totals 18 residues. Here the CDR3 DNA reads TGTGCCAGTAGTTTCCGGGACAGGGCATTTTTTGGGCGGAATGAGCAGTTCTTC. It yields the protein CASSFRDRAFFGRNEQFF.

This clone occurred a few times. The chain employs TRBV19 and TRBJ1-1, with D tentatively TRBD1 (6 bases). Germline V CDR1 and CDR2: LNHDA, SQIVND (reference sequence). This CDR3 is built from 12 residues. Trimming removed 6 bases at V and 7 bases at J, with 12 bases between. CDR3 in amino acids: CASSTNRVEAFF. Written as DNA, the CDR3 is TGTGCCAGTAGCACTAACAGGGTTGAAGCTTTCTTT.

This rearrangement joins TRBV6-1 to TRBJ2-3; D ambiguous. The CDR3 has 15 amino acids. CDR1 and CDR2 from the germline V gene are MNHNS and SASEGT. V was cut by 6 bases and J by 1 base, with 14 bases left in between. The CDR3 nucleotides are TGTGCCAGCAGCGCTGGGCTAGGAGGCACAGATACGCAGTATTTT. Protein: CASSAGLGGTDTQYF.

J is TRBJ2-2 and V is TRBV4-2; D possibly uses TRBD1 or TRBD2 (5 bases each). The V gene lost 4 bases and the J gene lost 6 bases, with 12 bases spanning the gap. CDR3 length: 14 residues. Germline V CDR1 and CDR2: LGHNA, YNFKEQ. The CDR3 nucleotides are TGTGCCAGCAGCCCCAGGAGAGGGGCCGGGGAGCTGTTTTTT. This translates into CASSPRRGAGELFF.

In this sample, this clone turned up a few times. The chain combines TRBV4-3 with TRBJ1-5; 7 bases match TRBD1. V was pared by 0 bases and J by 3 bases, with 8 bases of the junction left unmatched. The germline gives CDR1 LGHNA, CDR2 YSLEER. CDR3 size: 17 residues. CDR3 amino acids: CASSQEWRTGFNQPQHF. The CDR3 DNA sequence: TGCGCCAGCAGCCAAGAATGGAGGACAGGTTTCAATCAGCCCCAGCATTTT.

The J gene is TRBJ2-5, the V gene TRBV9; 7 bases agree with TRBD2. The DNA matches TRBJ2-7 better at its end, which makes the J call doubtful. The germline V gene encodes CDR1 SGDLS and CDR2 YYNGEE. The CDR3 sequence is 15 residues long. The CDR3 DNA sequence: TGTGCCAGCAGCGTAGTGGCGGGAGAGGGCGACGAGCAGTACTTC. Translation gives CASSVVAGEGDEQYF.

The rearrangement uses TRBV7-2 and TRBJ2-7; D possibly matches TRBD1 or TRBD2 (6 bases each). The CDR3 is 15 amino acids. Germline CDR1 SGHTA, CDR2 FQGNSA. V was pared by 4 bases and J by 4 bases, with 17 bases between. CDR3 coding DNA: TGTGCCAGCAGCTCCCAAAGGGGGGATTGGTACGAGCAGTACTTC. Its protein is CASSSQRGDWYEQYF.

There are a few counts of this clone. This rearrangement joins TRBV5-4 to TRBJ2-4, with a tentative D call TRBD1 (6 bases). V lost 3 bases, J lost 0 bases, and 16 bases lay in between. This CDR3 has 17 residues. From germline, CDR1 is SGHNT and CDR2 YYREEE (reference sequence). CDR3 sequence: CASSSGTSLGAKNIQYF. The CDR3 DNA reads as TGTGCCAGCAGCTCCGGGACATCCTTAGGAGCCAAAAACATTCAGTACTTC.

This clone was counted only a few times. V usage is TRBV19 and J usage is TRBJ1-1; the D is unclear. Trimming took 1 base from V and 6 from J, leaving 12 bases between them. The germline gives CDR1 LNHDA, CDR2 SQIVND (reference sequence). The CDR3 spans 14 residues. In DNA, the CDR3 is TGTGCCAGTAGTATAGTCTCTGGGGATTCTGAAGCTTTCTTT. It is translated as CASSIVSGDSEAFF.